Below, 15 T cell receptor beta chains from the same sample are listed, as sequenced in a study of post-analysis software for immune sequencing data. Study results and limitations: TRBV5-6, TRBV5-1 and TRBV20-1 belonged to a set of about 5 TRBV segments that were more frequent in patients than controls.

No cognate antigen is known for these TCRs. Unique molecular identifiers were built into the TCR beta cDNA libraries. MiXCR, applied by TCRdb to the PCR reads, yields one record per CDR3 protein. The sample lists around 500,000 distinct CDR3 sequences, around a third occurring once. The sample taken for sequencing was blood. These receptors were obtained from a girl aged 2-17 years with multiple sclerosis.

V usage is TRBV5-6 and J usage is TRBJ1-2; D call uncertain. Trimming took 4 bases from V and 6 from J, leaving 22 bases between them. This CDR3 contains 16 residues. The germline gives CDR1 SGHDT, CDR2 YYEEEE. In DNA form, the CDR3 reads TGTGCCAGCAGCCGCGGGTGGCCTTCTCTGCTAGATGGCTACACCTTC. The encoded protein is CASSRGWPSLLDGYTF.

This clonotype was seen more than once but under ten times. The V and J genes are TRBV15 and TRBJ1-2, with D tentatively TRBD1 (6 bases). The germline CDR1 and CDR2 sequences are LNHNV and YYDKDF (reference sequence). The CDR3 contains 16 residues. V shed 2 bases and J shed 6 bases, with 19 bases lying between them. The CDR3 reads CATSRSTRGLIDGYTF. DNA of the CDR3: TGTGCCACCAGCAGATCTACCAGGGGATTGATCGATGGCTACACCTTC.

V is TRBV27 and J is TRBJ2-7, with 10 nucleotides matching TRBD1. CDR3 length: 15 residues. The ends lost 6 bases at V and 2 bases at J; junction bases unmatched: 7. Germline V lookup: CDR1 MNHEY, CDR2 SMNVEV (reference sequence). The CDR3 coding sequence is TGTGCCAGCAGCTCCGGGACAGGGGCTGCCTACGAGCAGTACTTC. This encodes CASSSGTGAAYEQYF.

This clonotype came up a few times. Compared with germline, one end of the junction differs, possibly owing to a read error. This chain uses TRBV12-3 or TRBV12-4 with TRBJ2-4; no clear D gene. This CDR3 comprises 14 residues. The CDR3 spells CAGSPSLSKNIQYF. CDR3 in DNA: TGTGCCGGCAGCCCGAGCCTGTCCAAAAACATTCAGTACTTC.

For this clonotype: At one of its ends the junction is not consistent with the germline gene, which may arise from a read error. This chain connects TRBV20-1 to TRBJ2-1, with 10 bases that match TRBD1. This CDR3 has 14 amino acids. Germline-derived CDR1 and CDR2 are DFQATT and SNEGSKA (reference sequence). The CDR3: CSTRGGGTGVEQFF. In DNA, the CDR3 is TGCAGTACTAGAGGTGGGGGGACAGGGGTTGAGCAGTTCTTC.

The chain couples TRBV11-2 to TRBJ2-7; tentative D call: TRBD1 (6 bases). V lost 5 bases and J lost 3, with 14 bases in between. From germline, CDR1 is SGHAT and CDR2 FQNNGV. The CDR3 sequence is 14 residues long. This chain's CDR3 is CASSPKDRSYEQYF. The CDR3 coding sequence is TGTGCCAGCAGCCCAAAGGACAGAAGCTACGAGCAGTACTTC. Based on the CDR3 plus reference TRBV11-2 and TRBJ2-7, the full variable domain is EAGVAQSPRYKIIEKRQSVAFWCNPISGHATLYWYQQILGQGPKLLIQFQNNGVVDDSQLPKDRFSAERLKGVDSTLKIQPAKLEDSAVYLCASSPKDRSYEQYFGPGTRLTVT.

In its sample, this clonotype was seen a few times. The CDR3 region has the DNA TGCGCCAGCAGCCAAGATGCGCTAGCGAGAGAGCAGTTCTTC. Its protein is CASSQDALAREQFF. The rearrangement links TRBV4-1 to TRBJ2-1, with a tentative D call TRBD2 (6 bases). Germline CDR1 is MGHRA and CDR2 is YSYEKL. CDR3 length: 14 amino acids. The V end was cut by 0 bases, the J end by 10 bases, with 13 bases between.

The chain joins TRBV5-1 to TRBJ2-5; possible D gene TRBD2, 6 bases. Trimming took 4 bases from V and 5 from J, leaving 15 bases between them. Per germline, CDR1 SGHRS and CDR2 YFSETQ. The CDR3 runs 14 residues. CDR3 amino acids: CASSPGRGGETQYF. DNA for the CDR3: TGCGCCAGCAGCCCCGGACGGGGAGGTGAGACCCAGTACTTC.

This chain links TRBV6-2 or TRBV6-3 with TRBJ2-3; D is unresolved. The V end lost 6 bases, the J end lost 3 bases, and 16 bases lay between the germline ends. From germline, CDR1 is MNHEY and CDR2 SVGEGT. CDR3 length: 15 amino acids. The CDR3 sequence: CASSPGPRKTDTQYF. The CDR3 bases are TGTGCCAGCAGCCCCGGGCCCCGCAAGACAGATACGCAGTATTTT.

The chain links TRBV11-2 to TRBJ2-6, with TRBD1 identical over 7 bases. V trimming: 3 bases; J trimming: 0 bases; junction bases outside the gene matches: 8. The CDR3 is 18 amino acids. Germline V lookup: CDR1 SGHAT, CDR2 FQNNGV. The CDR3 DNA sequence: TGTGCCAGCAGCTTGCAGGGGGTCTCCTACTCTGGGGCCAACGTCCTGACTTTC. Protein product: CASSLQGVSYSGANVLTF.

This sequence joins TRBV6-1 and TRBJ1-2; D remains ambiguous. This CDR3 is built from 17 residues. V lost 7 bases to trimming and J lost 2 bases, with 23 bases between them. Germline V lookup: CDR1 MNHNS, CDR2 SASEGT. CDR3 in amino acids: CASTQMGGPTDNYGYTF. In DNA form, the CDR3 reads TGTGCCAGCACTCAAATGGGAGGACCCACCGACAACTATGGCTACACCTTC.

The gene calls are TRBV15 and TRBJ1-1, with TRBD1 as a possible D gene (5 bases). V shed 0 bases and J shed 8 bases, with 13 bases lying between them. Germline V gives CDR1 LNHNV, CDR2 YYDKDF (reference sequence). CDR3 length equals 14 residues. Here the CDR3 DNA reads TGTGCCACCAGCAGAGATCCGGGGGAGGGAGAAGCTTTCTTT. It encodes CATSRDPGEGEAFF.

This clonotype was detected only a few times. The chain uses TRBV7-3 and TRBJ2-3, with 10 bases matching TRBD1. The CDR3 is made up of 15 amino acids. Trimming removed 4 bases from V and 4 bases from J; junction bases left unmatched: 5. Germline V gives CDR1 SGHTA, CDR2 FQGTGA. The DNA for the CDR3 is TGTGCCAGCAGCTGGGGACAGGGGTACCCAGATACGCAGTATTTT. This gives the protein CASSWGQGYPDTQYF.

The chain carries TRBV7-8 and TRBJ1-2, with D hard to call. CDR1 SGHVS and CDR2 FQNEAQ come from the germline V gene. Trimming removed 3 bases at V and 6 bases at J, with 14 bases between. This CDR3 spans 14 amino acids. The CDR3 is CASSLGVESHGYTF. Here the CDR3 DNA reads TGTGCCAGCAGCTTGGGAGTTGAAAGCCATGGCTACACCTTC.

V gene TRBV30 combines with J gene TRBJ1-2; D is possibly TRBD1 (6 bases). This CDR3 has 13 amino acids. The germline V and J ends were trimmed by 1 base and 7 bases, with 13 bases remaining between them. Germline CDR1 and CDR2: GTSNPN and SVGIG (reference sequence). CDR3 region: CAWSEYRASGYTF. The CDR3 nucleotides are TGTGCCTGGAGTGAGTACAGGGCGAGTGGCTACACCTTC.